The T cell receptor (beta chain) under discussion was sequenced for a study of blood T cells in healthy people across ages (dated by TCRdb to about 2015). Context from the whole study: Template switching captured roughly one uniquely barcoded TCR beta cDNA molecule per two T cells in model experiments. Age-related changes in TCR beta repertoire diversity were measured in the study by deep sequencing normalized with unique cDNA molecular identifiers. The donors were divided into four age groups: young (average around 17 years), middle-aged (about 39), aged (about 56) and long-lived (about 84). For two donors (one aged 18 to 30 and one aged 80 or older), the study analyzed two additional independent replicas of 1 million unique cDNA reads from the same blood draw.

Here is what the overall study found, with its caveats: Observed TCR beta diversity correlated strongly with the percentage of naive T cells measured by flow cytometry. Estimates of total diversity based on one million sequenced T cells were regarded as lower bounds and as underestimates. The CMV infection status of donors was not known, potentially confounding age-related changes in expanded clonotypes. As age increased, observed TCR beta diversity per million T cells dropped in a roughly linear way, and a significant reduction was already evident by age about 36. Since profiling was done on bulk unsorted PBMCs, naive and antigen-experienced compartments could not be conclusively compared. Compared with the aged group, the long-lived group had more naive CD4+ T cells, fewer expanded clones and increased TCR diversity, suggesting age selection.

Library method: 5' RACE. The listed sequencing device is Illumina HiSeq 2500. The second PCR ran for about 6 to 12 cycles and used a J-beta primer mix along with a sample-barcoded 5' primer. A template-switch 5' adaptor carrying 12 random nucleotides introduced a unique molecular identifier onto each TCR beta cDNA molecule. Each sample yielded at least 2.5 million CDR3-containing paired-end reads. First-strand cDNA was synthesized from all RNA with the Mint cDNA synthesis kit, primed by a TRBC-specific oligonucleotide. Following uracil-DNA glycosylase treatment, a first 18-cycle PCR with universal primers M1SS and BC2_uni_R was performed on all cDNA. The study's own analysis went as follows. Normalization of each sample was performed by random selection of 1 million high-quality reads, each carrying a distinct molecular identifier. Reads sharing molecular identifiers were discarded rather than binned into consensus sequences. MiTCR, set to a Q25 quality threshold and the strictest error-elimination algorithm, was used for CDR3 identification, clonotype clustering and error correction. Lower-bound total TCR beta diversity was estimated with a nonparametric unseen species model using Euler transformation. TCRdb cleaned the public reads at Q25 with fastp, built clones with MiXCR and kept in-frame beta chains. Each CDR3 protein appears once, grouped with its most common genes and DNA. What appears here as the V and J calls and clone size reflects TCRdb's work, not the paper's. The sample yields 700,000 to 900,000 distinct CDR3 sequences; around 25% were counted once. The top ten hold under 3% of the sample.

From the germline V gene, CDR1 is ENHRY and CDR2 is SYGVKD. Its CDR3 holds 13 amino acids, cysteine through phenylalanine. This entry keeps only the CDR3 DNA: 39 bases, framed from base 1. V drops 6 bases and J drops 7 bases, leaving 16 bases in between. Concerning this clonotype: Its target antigen remains unknown. No clone much larger than this one lies a single base away; base qualities are absent.

Systemically healthy Caucasian individuals from Russia, roughly 40 in total and aged about 6 to 100 years, were included as donors. Each donor gave around 9.8 milliliters of peripheral blood, collected into EDTA-treated Vacutainer tubes. Ficoll-Paque density-gradient centrifugation was used to isolate PBMCs, with at least 6.5 million per sample. Total RNA, at least 6 micrograms per sample, was extracted from PBMCs with Trizol reagent. For every donor, an aliquot of PBMCs went through flow cytometry to measure the percentages of naive CD45RAhigh/CD27high T cells. The sample was also reused in another study, on T cells of mothers and their children. Drawing on the second study: Donors were nine systemically healthy Caucasian individuals: three mothers and their six children. cDNA synthesis consumed the entire amount of extracted RNA, loaded at approximately 1.6 ug RNA in each 15 ul reaction. Sample barcodes and 2-4 random nucleotides were added via the M1S primer in the second PCR. More than 9 million TCR beta CDR3 reads were obtained from each mother, and about 3 million reads were obtained from each child. In both related and unrelated pairs, thymic selection shapes the output of TCR recombination in a similar way, with inherited differences having only a minor effect. Normalized repertoire overlap was always found to be slightly, but never significantly, higher in related mother-child pairs than in unrelated mother-child pairs. With a sensitivity of approximately 93 clones per million clonotypes, no persistent microchimeric T cell clones were detected. The study used deep NGS to compare TCR beta repertoires of mothers and children, seeking features distinguishing related mother-child pairs from unrelated individuals. The mean age was roughly 44 +/- 4 years for the mothers and 11 +/- 4 years for the children. After adapter ligation was performed with NEBNext reagents, the libraries were sequenced on an Illumina HiSeq 2000 with 100+100 nt paired-end reads. To prevent cross-contamination, the mother and child libraries were prepared one month apart and sequenced in separate runs. Each donor had between roughly 500,000 and 2,200,000 distinct TCR beta clonotypes identified. Naive TCR beta clonotypes were estimated from low-frequency clonotypes matched to each donor's FACS-determined naive share, without sorting.

Sample: blood. The chain is encoded by TRBV10-3 joined to TRBJ2-7, with the D gene uncertain. The receptor was derived from a boy between 5 and 17 years old in good health. The DNA sequence is given as TGTGCCATCAGCAAGCTGGTCCTCGAAGAGCAGTACTTC. This gives the protein CAISKLVLEEQYF.